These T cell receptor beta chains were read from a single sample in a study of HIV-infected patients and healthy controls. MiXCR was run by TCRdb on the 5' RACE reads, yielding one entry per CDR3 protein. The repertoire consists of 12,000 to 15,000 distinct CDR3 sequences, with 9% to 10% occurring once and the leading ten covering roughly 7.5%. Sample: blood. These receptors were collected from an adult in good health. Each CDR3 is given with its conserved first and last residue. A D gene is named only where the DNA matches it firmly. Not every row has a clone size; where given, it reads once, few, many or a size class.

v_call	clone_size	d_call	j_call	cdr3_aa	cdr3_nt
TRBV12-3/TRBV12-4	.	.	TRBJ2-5	CASSLRGEGTQYF	TGTGCCAGCAGTTTGAGGGGCGAAGGGACCCAGTACTTC
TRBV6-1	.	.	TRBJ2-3	CASSGRGSTDTQYF	TGTGCCAGCAGTGGGCGGGGTAGCACAGATACGCAGTATTTT
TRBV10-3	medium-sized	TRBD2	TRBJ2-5	CAISEPTPGLAGEETQYF	TGTGCCATCAGTGAGCCTACACCGGGTCTAGCGGGAGAAGAGACCCAGTACTTC
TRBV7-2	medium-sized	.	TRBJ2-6	CASRDSGANVLTF	TGTGCCAGCAGGGACTCTGGGGCCAACGTCCTGACTTTC
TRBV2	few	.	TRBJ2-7	CASGYYEQYF	TGTGCCAGCGGATATTACGAGCAGTACTTC
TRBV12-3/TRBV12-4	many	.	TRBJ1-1	CASSDTLNTEAFF	TGTGCCAGCAGTGACACTCTGAACACTGAAGCTTTCTTT
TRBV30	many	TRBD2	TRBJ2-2	CAWSGRLRGAGELFF	TGTGCCTGGAGTGGTCGGCTCCGGGGGGCCGGGGAGCTGTTTTTT
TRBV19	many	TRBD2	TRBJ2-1	CASSPWTSGGSYNEQFF	TGTGCCAGTAGTCCCTGGACTAGCGGGGGCTCCTACAATGAGCAGTTCTTC
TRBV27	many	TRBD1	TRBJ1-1	CASSLKRGGFTEAFF	TGTGCCAGCAGTTTAAAAAGAGGGGGCTTTACTGAAGCTTTCTTT
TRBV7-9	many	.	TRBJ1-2	CASGRPEANYGYTF	TGTGCCAGCGGTCGGCCCGAAGCCAACTATGGCTACACCTTC